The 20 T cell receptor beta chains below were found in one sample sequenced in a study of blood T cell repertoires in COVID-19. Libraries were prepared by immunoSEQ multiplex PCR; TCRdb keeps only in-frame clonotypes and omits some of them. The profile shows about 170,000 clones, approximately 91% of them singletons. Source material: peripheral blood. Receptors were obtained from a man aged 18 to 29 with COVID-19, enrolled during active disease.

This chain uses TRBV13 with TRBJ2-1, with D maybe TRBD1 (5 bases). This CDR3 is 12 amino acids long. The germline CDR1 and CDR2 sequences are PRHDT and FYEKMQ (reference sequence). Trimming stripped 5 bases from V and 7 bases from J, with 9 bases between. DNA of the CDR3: TGTGCCAGCAGCCGACAGCCTAATGAGCAGTTCTTC. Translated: CASSRQPNEQFF.

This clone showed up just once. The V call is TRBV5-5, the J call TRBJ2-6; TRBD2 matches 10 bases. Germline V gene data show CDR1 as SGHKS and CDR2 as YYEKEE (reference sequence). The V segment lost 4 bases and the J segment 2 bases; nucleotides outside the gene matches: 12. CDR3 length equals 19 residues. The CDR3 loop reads CASSPGQQREGAGANVLTF. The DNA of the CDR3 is TGTGCCAGCAGCCCGGGACAGCAGCGGGAGGGCGCTGGGGCCAACGTCCTGACTTTC.

As DNA, the CDR3 is TGTGCCAGCAGTGACACTCGACAAGGGCAGGGGATGACTAGCACAGATACGCAGTATTTT. It specifies CASSDTRQGQGMTSTDTQYF. V gene TRBV6-4 combines with J gene TRBJ2-3; D possibly corresponds to TRBD1 (6 bases). V was clipped by 2 bases and J by 0 bases, with 24 bases between them. In germline, CDR1 is MRHNA, CDR2 SNTAGT. The CDR3 is made up of 20 amino acids.

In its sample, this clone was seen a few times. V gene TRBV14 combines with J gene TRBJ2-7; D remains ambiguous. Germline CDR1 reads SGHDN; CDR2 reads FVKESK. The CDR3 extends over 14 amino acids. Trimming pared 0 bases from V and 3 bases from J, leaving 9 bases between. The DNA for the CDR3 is TGTGCCAGCAGCCAAGACACTGCTTACTACGAGCAGTACTTC. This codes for CASSQDTAYYEQYF.

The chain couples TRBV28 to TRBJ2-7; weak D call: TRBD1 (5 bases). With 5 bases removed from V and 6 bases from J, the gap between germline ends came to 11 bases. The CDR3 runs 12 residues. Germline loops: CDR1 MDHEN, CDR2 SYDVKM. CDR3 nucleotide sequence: TGTGCCAGCAGTCCAGGGTTCGGCGAGCAGTACTTC. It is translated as CASSPGFGEQYF.

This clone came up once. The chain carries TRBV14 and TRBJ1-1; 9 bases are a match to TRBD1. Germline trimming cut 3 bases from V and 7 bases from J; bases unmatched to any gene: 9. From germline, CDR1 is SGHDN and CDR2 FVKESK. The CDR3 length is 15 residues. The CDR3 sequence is CASSHSPRQGVEAFF. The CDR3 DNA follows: TGTGCCAGCAGCCACTCACCCAGACAGGGGGTTGAAGCTTTCTTT.

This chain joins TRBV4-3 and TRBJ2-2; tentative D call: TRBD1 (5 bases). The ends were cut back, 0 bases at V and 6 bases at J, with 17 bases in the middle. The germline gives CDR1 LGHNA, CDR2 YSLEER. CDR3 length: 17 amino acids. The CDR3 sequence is CASSQDIPGNEAGELFF. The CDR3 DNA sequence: TGCGCCAGCAGCCAAGATATCCCAGGGAATGAGGCCGGGGAGCTGTTTTTT.

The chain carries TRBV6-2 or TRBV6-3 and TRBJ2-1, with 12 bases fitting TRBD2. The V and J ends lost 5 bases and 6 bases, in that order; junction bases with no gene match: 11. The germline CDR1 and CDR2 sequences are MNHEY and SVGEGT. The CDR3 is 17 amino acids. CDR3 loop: CASSPLAGGLGGNEQFF. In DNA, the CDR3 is TGTGCCAGCAGTCCACTAGCGGGAGGCCTCGGGGGCAATGAGCAGTTCTTC.

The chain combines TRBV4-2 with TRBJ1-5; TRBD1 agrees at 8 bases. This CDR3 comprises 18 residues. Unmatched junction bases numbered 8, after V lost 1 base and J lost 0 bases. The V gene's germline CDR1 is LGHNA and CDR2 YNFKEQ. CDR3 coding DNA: TGTGCCAGCAGCCAAGTTTTACAGGGGGAAAATAGCAATCAGCCCCAGCATTTT. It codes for CASSQVLQGENSNQPQHF.

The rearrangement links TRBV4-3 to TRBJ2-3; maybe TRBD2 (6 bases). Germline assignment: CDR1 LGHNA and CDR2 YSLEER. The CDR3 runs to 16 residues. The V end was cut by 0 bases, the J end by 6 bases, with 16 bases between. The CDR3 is CASSQDPEGPADTQYF. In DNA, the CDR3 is TGCGCCAGCAGCCAAGACCCGGAGGGGCCCGCCGATACGCAGTATTTT.

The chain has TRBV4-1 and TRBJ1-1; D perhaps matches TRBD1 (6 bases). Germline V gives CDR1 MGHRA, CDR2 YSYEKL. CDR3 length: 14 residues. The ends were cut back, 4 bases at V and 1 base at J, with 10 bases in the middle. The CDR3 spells CASSRETGNTEAFF. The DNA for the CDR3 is TGCGCCAGCAGCCGAGAGACAGGGAACACTGAAGCTTTCTTT.

CDR3 amino acids: CATSDLGQGASTGELFF. The CDR3, as DNA: TGTGCCACCAGTGATTTAGGACAGGGGGCGAGCACCGGGGAGCTGTTTTTT. This chain joins TRBV24-1 and TRBJ2-2; the match to TRBD1 covers 11 bases. This CDR3 spans 17 amino acids. Per the germline V gene, CDR1 is KGHDR and CDR2 is SFDVKD. After removal of 1 base from V and 4 bases from J, the junction contained 4 bases not matched to a gene.

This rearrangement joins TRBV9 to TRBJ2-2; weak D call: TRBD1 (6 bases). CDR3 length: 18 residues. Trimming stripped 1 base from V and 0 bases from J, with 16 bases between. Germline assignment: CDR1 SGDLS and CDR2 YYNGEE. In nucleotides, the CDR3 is TGTGCCAGCAGCGTAAGGAAGATTGGACAGACGAACACCGGGGAGCTGTTTTTT. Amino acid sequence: CASSVRKIGQTNTGELFF.

The CDR3 DNA follows: TGTGCCAGCAGCTTTCCCAGCAGGGGGACTTTAGAAGCTTTCTTT. As protein: CASSFPSRGTLEAFF. The chain combines TRBV5-6 with TRBJ1-1, with 7 bases matching TRBD1. CDR1 and CDR2 (germline): SGHDT, YYEEEE. The CDR3 is 15 residues long. J was trimmed by 8 bases and V by 2 bases; bases with no gene match: 12.

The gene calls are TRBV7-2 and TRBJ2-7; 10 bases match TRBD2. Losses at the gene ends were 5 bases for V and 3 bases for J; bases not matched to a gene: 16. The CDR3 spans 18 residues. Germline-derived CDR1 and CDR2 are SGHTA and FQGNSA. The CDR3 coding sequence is TGTGCCAGCAGCAACGACAGGTTTAGCGGGAGGTCCCTCTACGAGCAGTACTTC. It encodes CASSNDRFSGRSLYEQYF.

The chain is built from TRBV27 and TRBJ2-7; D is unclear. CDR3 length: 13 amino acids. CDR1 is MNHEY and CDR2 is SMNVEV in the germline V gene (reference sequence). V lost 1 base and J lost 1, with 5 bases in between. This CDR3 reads CASSLYTSYEQYF. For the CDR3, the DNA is TGTGCCAGCAGTTTATACACGTCCTACGAGCAGTACTTC.

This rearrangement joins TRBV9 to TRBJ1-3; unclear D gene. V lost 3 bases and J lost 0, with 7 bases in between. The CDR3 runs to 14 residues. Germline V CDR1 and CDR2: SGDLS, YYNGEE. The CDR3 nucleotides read TGTGCCAGCAGCGGGCGGGTCTCTGGAAACACCATATATTTT. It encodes CASSGRVSGNTIYF.

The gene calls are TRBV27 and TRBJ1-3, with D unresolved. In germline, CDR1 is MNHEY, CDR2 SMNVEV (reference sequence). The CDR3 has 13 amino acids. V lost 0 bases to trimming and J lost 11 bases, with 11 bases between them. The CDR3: CASSLSTRGPIYF. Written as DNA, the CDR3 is TGTGCCAGCAGTTTATCCACTCGCGGCCCCATATATTTT.

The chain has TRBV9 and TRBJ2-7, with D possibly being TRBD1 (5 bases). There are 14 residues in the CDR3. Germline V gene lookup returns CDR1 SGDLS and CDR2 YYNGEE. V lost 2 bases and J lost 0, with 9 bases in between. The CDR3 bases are TGTGCCAGCAGCGTTAGTACAGGCTCCTACGAGCAGTACTTC. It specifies CASSVSTGSYEQYF.

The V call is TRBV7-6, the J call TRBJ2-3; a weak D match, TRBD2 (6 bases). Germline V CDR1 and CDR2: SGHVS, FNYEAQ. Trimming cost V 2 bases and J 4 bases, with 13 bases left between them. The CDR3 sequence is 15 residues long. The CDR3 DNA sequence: TGTGCCAGCAGCTTAACGGGAGCAGGCTCAGATACGCAGTATTTT. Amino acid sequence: CASSLTGAGSDTQYF.